This T cell receptor (beta chain) was obtained from a study of PD-1 blockade in classical Hodgkin lymphoma. Overall study results and limits: Patients with a complete response exhibited baseline diversity comparable to newly diagnosed patients.

Turning to this clone: Its antigen remains unidentified.

Following autologous stem cell transplantation, relapse occurred in every patient, and exposure to brentuximab vedotin varied. Germline trimming cut 7 bases from V and 5 bases from J; bases unmatched to any gene: 7. The CDR3 is made up of 15 amino acids. Germline loops: CDR1 MGHRA, CDR2 YSYEKL. Assay used: immunoSEQ multiplex PCR; TCRdb lists only in-frame clones, some missing. This sample yields approximately 17,000 clones, of which over 55% are seen a single time; around 8% belongs to the top ten. V is TRBV4-1 and J is TRBJ1-6, with TRBD1 matching 8 bases. The sequenced sample was peripheral blood mononuclear cells (PBMCs), obtained before the second cycle of nivolumab. The origin of this receptor is a human donor with classical Hodgkin lymphoma. The CDR3 DNA reads as TGCGCCAGCAAGGACAGGGTAGGAGATAATTCACCCCTCCACTTT. Translated: CASKDRVGDNSPLHF.